The T cell receptor (beta chain) described here comes from a study of blood T cell repertoires in COVID-19 (dated by TCRdb to about 2020). The study in broad terms: Samples from collaborators originated in the United States, Italy and Spain and spanned both the acute and convalescent phases of COVID-19. The prospective study material was composed of cDNA or gDNA derived from T cells, B-cell-depleted T cells, or PBMCs. Subjects who had been exposed to COVID-19, were actively infected with it, or had recovered from it provided the deeply sampled blood TCRbeta repertoires that made up the dataset. The repertoires were released in a freely available public database intended as a resource for research on the immune response to SARS-CoV-2. Samples were obtained from the ongoing ImmuneRACE study (first 160 participants) and from over a thousand subjects provided by 6 global collaborators. A de-identified subject ID, COVID-19 status, age in years and sex were almost always included in the sample metadata. Where HLA class I and class II types were available, the types were taken from metadata supplied by the sample provider, not from assay-based typing.

Another Seattle source contributed samples from volunteer blood donors who had recovered from COVID-19. Each collaborating institution followed its own protocols to collect whole blood in K2EDTA tubes. For TCRbeta analysis, collaborators shipped samples as frozen whole blood, isolated PBMCs, or DNA extracted from either of those sample types. What the research found in general, with its limitations: Clinical and demographic metadata were provided uncurated, with the amount varying by source and participant.

TCRbeta CDR3 regions were amplified from genomic DNA using the immunoSEQ Assay, a bias-controlled multiplex PCR. Under the source paper's analysis protocol: The number of nucleated cells in each sample was estimated from the amplification of reference gene primers within the assay. Sequence reads were collapsed and filtered to measure the absolute abundance of every unique TCRbeta CDR3 rearrangement. For each sample, productive Simpson clonality was calculated by taking the square root of Simpson's diversity index across productive rearrangements. Drawn from immuneACCESS, this table holds only the in-frame rearrangements with V and J called that TCRdb kept. Clones are partly lost; checked studies trace under half to an unresolved V gene and leave the rest unexplained. V, J and clone size are those of that table, while D and trimming were read from the DNA. The sample yields 300,000 to 400,000 clones; 90% to 95% were counted once. Less than 3.5% of the sample belongs to the ten largest clones.

V and J are trimmed by 5 bases and 7 bases, and the gene matches miss 5 bases of the junction. The CDR3, cysteine through phenylalanine, is 13 amino acids long. Only CDR3 DNA is held: 39 bases, read in frame from base 1. Taken from the germline V gene, the CDR1 and CDR2 loops are SQVTM and ANQGSEA. The table lists this clone with a count of one. This clone's antigen is unknown. Base qualities were left out, and no much larger clone turns up one base away. The TCR sequence derives from a woman aged 18-30 years who had recovered from COVID-19. Sequencing was done on a sample of peripheral blood. The sequence links TRBV29-1 to TRBJ1-2, and TRBD1 aligns with 12 junction nucleotides. The CDR3 protein sequence reads: CSVPGQGAVGYTF. DNA sequence: TGCAGCGTTCCGGGACAGGGGGCGGTTGGCTACACCTTC.